The TCR beta chain described here comes from a study of shared clonotypes between healthy human individuals. General study results and limits: Clonotype sharing across donors was expected to vary with sequencing depth.

Germline V gene lookup returns CDR1 LNHDA and CDR2 SQIVND (reference sequence). The CDR3 contains 13 residues. Trimming pared 8 bases from V and 2 bases from J, leaving 13 bases between. There were only Caucasian adults among the donors, and all lived in Nashville, Tennessee. This clone ranks as medium-sized. What it binds is unknown. This sample also contains other DNA sequences that code for the same CDR3. A deep-level run was used for the assay. Original processing notes: ImmunoSEQ supplied junction-only sequences lacking quality scores, so filtering was different. Clones were read by immunoSEQ multiplex PCR, and TCRdb kept only the in-frame ones, dropping some. V and J calls and clone size follow that table, whereas D and trimming were derived from the DNA. The profile shows a few hundred thousand clones, roughly 79% of them singletons.

The chain has TRBV19 and TRBJ2-7, with a possible D match to TRBD2 (5 bases). Sequencing input: PBMCs. The TCR sequence derives from a woman aged 35 to 49 in good health. Some clones in this sample may be carry-over from other donors' samples. The CDR3 protein is CASSPGVPYEQYF. CDR3 DNA sequence: TGTGCCAGTTCCCCCGGGGTACCCTACGAGCAGTACTTC. Drawing the rest from reference TRBV19 and TRBJ2-7, the complete variable domain is DGGITQSPKYLFRKEGQNVTLSCEQNLNHDAMYWYRQDPGQGLRLIYYSQIVNDFQKGDIAEGYSVSREKKESFPLTVTSAQKNPTAFYLCASSPGVPYEQYFGPGTRLTVT.